A selection of T cell receptor beta chains follows, all from one sample in a study of CD8 T cells in cerebrospinal fluid in Alzheimer's disease. TCRdb re-called the 10x single-cell sequencing reads and gives one entry per CDR3 protein, without DNA. Listed are around 1,200 distinct CDR3 sequences; under 8.5% falls within the top ten. Sequences were obtained from cerebrospinal fluid. The source of these receptors is a human donor in good health. CDR3s include the opening cysteine and the closing phenylalanine or tryptophan. Size tells how often a clone was seen (once, few, many) or the class of an expanded clone, and some rows leave it out.

j_call: TRBJ2-1; clone_size: medium-sized; v_call: TRBV11-2; cdr3_length: 12; cdr3_aa: CASSLERDEQFF
j_call: TRBJ2-3; clone_size: medium-sized; v_call: TRBV18; cdr3_length: 16; cdr3_aa: CASSPTSGRSADTQYF
j_call: TRBJ2-2; clone_size: .; v_call: TRBV19; cdr3_length: 13; cdr3_aa: CASSIAGPGELFF
j_call: TRBJ1-1; clone_size: medium-sized; v_call: TRBV27; cdr3_length: 14; cdr3_aa: CASSLYSPGGEAFF
j_call: TRBJ1-1; clone_size: medium-sized; v_call: TRBV28; cdr3_length: 14; cdr3_aa: CASSPGGASNEAFF
j_call: TRBJ1-2; clone_size: medium-sized; v_call: TRBV6-2/TRBV6-3; cdr3_length: 12; cdr3_aa: CASSYGPYGYTF
j_call: TRBJ2-1; clone_size: large; v_call: TRBV7-9; cdr3_length: 16; cdr3_aa: CASSSGTSGIYNEQFF
j_call: TRBJ1-5; clone_size: medium-sized; v_call: TRBV2; cdr3_length: 14; cdr3_aa: CASSRTHLSQPQHF
j_call: TRBJ2-1; clone_size: large; v_call: TRBV6-2/TRBV6-3; cdr3_length: 15; cdr3_aa: CASSPLGLAGNEQFF
j_call: TRBJ2-7; clone_size: medium-sized; v_call: TRBV20-1; cdr3_length: 13; cdr3_aa: CSARRGPSYEQYF
j_call: TRBJ2-7; clone_size: medium-sized; v_call: TRBV3-1; cdr3_length: 18; cdr3_aa: CASSQNQGLAGVLEKQYF
j_call: TRBJ1-2; clone_size: medium-sized; v_call: TRBV6-5; cdr3_length: 13; cdr3_aa: CASSYDGNYGYTF
j_call: TRBJ2-7; clone_size: medium-sized; v_call: TRBV7-9; cdr3_length: 15; cdr3_aa: CASSLAGGASNEQYF
j_call: TRBJ2-7; clone_size: medium-sized; v_call: TRBV15; cdr3_length: 13; cdr3_aa: CATGTGTSYEQYF
j_call: TRBJ2-5; clone_size: medium-sized; v_call: TRBV18; cdr3_length: 15; cdr3_aa: CASSPRQTPQETQYF
j_call: TRBJ2-1; clone_size: medium-sized; v_call: TRBV27; cdr3_length: 13; cdr3_aa: CASSFSVYNEQFF
j_call: TRBJ2-1; clone_size: medium-sized; v_call: TRBV3-1; cdr3_length: 17; cdr3_aa: CASSRPLGTSGSNEQFF
j_call: TRBJ1-5; clone_size: .; v_call: TRBV28; cdr3_length: 13; cdr3_aa: CASSLSRDQPQHF
j_call: TRBJ2-5; clone_size: large; v_call: TRBV20-1; cdr3_length: 15; cdr3_aa: CSARSTGAQQETQYF
j_call: TRBJ2-1; clone_size: medium-sized; v_call: TRBV30; cdr3_length: 11; cdr3_aa: CAWSAYNEQFF
j_call: TRBJ2-7; clone_size: medium-sized; v_call: TRBV5-1; cdr3_length: 14; cdr3_aa: CASSLVVGMYEQYF
j_call: TRBJ2-1; clone_size: medium-sized; v_call: TRBV9; cdr3_length: 13; cdr3_aa: CASSAPSGSEQFF
j_call: TRBJ2-2; clone_size: large; v_call: TRBV7-2; cdr3_length: 12; cdr3_aa: CASSLFAGELFF
j_call: TRBJ2-1; clone_size: medium-sized; v_call: TRBV7-3; cdr3_length: 15; cdr3_aa: CASSLGLAPYNEQFF
j_call: TRBJ2-1; clone_size: large; v_call: TRBV18; cdr3_length: 16; cdr3_aa: CASSPSQTGVGGEQFF
j_call: TRBJ1-1; clone_size: medium-sized; v_call: TRBV6-2/TRBV6-3; cdr3_length: 14; cdr3_aa: CASSYSNKNTEAFF
j_call: TRBJ2-3; clone_size: medium-sized; v_call: TRBV7-3; cdr3_length: 15; cdr3_aa: CASSLDPGVADTQYF
j_call: TRBJ1-6; clone_size: medium-sized; v_call: TRBV20-1; cdr3_length: 16; cdr3_aa: CSAREHGGTANSPLHF
j_call: TRBJ2-3; clone_size: medium-sized; v_call: TRBV12-3/TRBV12-4; cdr3_length: 17; cdr3_aa: CASSLVGGRGPSDTQYF
j_call: TRBJ2-1; clone_size: large; v_call: TRBV28; cdr3_length: 16; cdr3_aa: CASSYQRHLGYNEQFF
j_call: TRBJ1-3; clone_size: large; v_call: TRBV6-1; cdr3_length: 18; cdr3_aa: CASSEDSGGVRTRNTIYF
j_call: TRBJ1-5; clone_size: medium-sized; v_call: TRBV6-5; cdr3_length: 12; cdr3_aa: CASRSGDQPQHF
j_call: TRBJ1-6; clone_size: medium-sized; v_call: TRBV20-1; cdr3_length: 15; cdr3_aa: CSASGQGSNNSPLHF
j_call: TRBJ2-1; clone_size: medium-sized; v_call: TRBV18; cdr3_length: 13; cdr3_aa: CASSPPNGDEQFF
j_call: TRBJ2-1; clone_size: medium-sized; v_call: TRBV2; cdr3_length: 15; cdr3_aa: CASSAIGLAGNEQFF
j_call: TRBJ2-5; clone_size: medium-sized; v_call: TRBV24-1; cdr3_length: 13; cdr3_aa: CATSDGSQETQYF
j_call: TRBJ1-6; clone_size: medium-sized; v_call: TRBV20-1; cdr3_length: 16; cdr3_aa: CSARDRGGGRNSPLHF
j_call: TRBJ1-1; clone_size: medium-sized; v_call: TRBV19; cdr3_length: 15; cdr3_aa: CASSEGTAGAYEAFF
j_call: TRBJ2-7; clone_size: large; v_call: TRBV7-2; cdr3_length: 12; cdr3_aa: CASSLDLGEQYF
j_call: TRBJ2-7; clone_size: medium-sized; v_call: TRBV6-5; cdr3_length: 14; cdr3_aa: CASRKVGLSYEQYF
j_call: TRBJ1-2; clone_size: medium-sized; v_call: TRBV30; cdr3_length: 15; cdr3_aa: CAWRTHETDNYGYTF
j_call: TRBJ1-1; clone_size: medium-sized; v_call: TRBV7-9; cdr3_length: 17; cdr3_aa: CASSLGAGARVDTEAFF
j_call: TRBJ2-3; clone_size: medium-sized; v_call: TRBV6-2/TRBV6-3; cdr3_length: 14; cdr3_aa: CASTLAGRADTQYF
j_call: TRBJ2-3; clone_size: .; v_call: TRBV12-3/TRBV12-4; cdr3_length: 15; cdr3_aa: CASSFQTSGTDTQYF
j_call: TRBJ2-5; clone_size: large; v_call: TRBV7-3; cdr3_length: 13; cdr3_aa: CASSLTILETQYF
j_call: TRBJ2-1; clone_size: medium-sized; v_call: TRBV18; cdr3_length: 16; cdr3_aa: CASSLISAGGYNEQFF
j_call: TRBJ2-1; clone_size: medium-sized; v_call: TRBV12-3/TRBV12-4; cdr3_length: 13; cdr3_aa: CASSPGPAGEQFF
j_call: TRBJ2-5; clone_size: medium-sized; v_call: TRBV6-5; cdr3_length: 16; cdr3_aa: CASRAHDRVLGETQYF
j_call: TRBJ2-7; clone_size: large; v_call: TRBV4-1; cdr3_length: 14; cdr3_aa: CASSRSGREYEQYF
j_call: TRBJ2-3; clone_size: large; v_call: TRBV18; cdr3_length: 13; cdr3_aa: CASSPPSTDTQYF
j_call: TRBJ2-5; clone_size: medium-sized; v_call: TRBV5-1; cdr3_length: 14; cdr3_aa: CASSLENPQETQYF
j_call: TRBJ2-7; clone_size: medium-sized; v_call: TRBV7-6; cdr3_length: 13; cdr3_aa: CASSLLASSEQYF
j_call: TRBJ2-1; clone_size: large; v_call: TRBV20-1; cdr3_length: 14; cdr3_aa: CSATPRVSYNEQFF
j_call: TRBJ1-2; clone_size: large; v_call: TRBV2; cdr3_length: 13; cdr3_aa: CASAYVTGTGYTF
j_call: TRBJ2-2; clone_size: medium-sized; v_call: TRBV5-1; cdr3_length: 17; cdr3_aa: CASSLAYGGLDTGELFF